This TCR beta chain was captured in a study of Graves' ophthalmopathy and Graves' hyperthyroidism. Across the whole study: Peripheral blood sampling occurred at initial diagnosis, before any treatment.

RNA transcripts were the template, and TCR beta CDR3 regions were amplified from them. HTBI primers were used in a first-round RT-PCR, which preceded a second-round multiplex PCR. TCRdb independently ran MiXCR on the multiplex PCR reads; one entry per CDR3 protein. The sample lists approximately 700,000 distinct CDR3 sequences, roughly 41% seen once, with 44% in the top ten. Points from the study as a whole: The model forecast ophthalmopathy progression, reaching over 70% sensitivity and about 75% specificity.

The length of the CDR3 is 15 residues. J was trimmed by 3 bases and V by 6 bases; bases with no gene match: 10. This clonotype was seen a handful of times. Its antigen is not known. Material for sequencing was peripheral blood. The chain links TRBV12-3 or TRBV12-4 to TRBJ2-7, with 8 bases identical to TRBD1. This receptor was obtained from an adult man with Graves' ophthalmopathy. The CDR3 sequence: CASSPGQGRIYEQYF. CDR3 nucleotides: TGTGCCAGCAGCCCCGGACAGGGACGCATCTACGAGCAGTACTTC.